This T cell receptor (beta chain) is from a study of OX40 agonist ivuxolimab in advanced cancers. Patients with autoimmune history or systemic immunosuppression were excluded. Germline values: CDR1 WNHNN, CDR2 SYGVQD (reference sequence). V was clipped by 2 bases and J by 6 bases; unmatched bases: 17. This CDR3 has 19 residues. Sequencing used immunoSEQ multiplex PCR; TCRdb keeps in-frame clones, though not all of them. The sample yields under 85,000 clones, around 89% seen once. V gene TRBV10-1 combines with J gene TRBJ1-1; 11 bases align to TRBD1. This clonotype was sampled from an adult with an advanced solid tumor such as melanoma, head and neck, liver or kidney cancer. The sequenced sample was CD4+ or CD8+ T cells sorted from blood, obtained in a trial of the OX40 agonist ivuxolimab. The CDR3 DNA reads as TGCGCCAGCAGTGAGCCGTACCGAATTTGGACAGGGGGCGTATCTGAAGCTTTCTTT. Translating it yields CASSEPYRIWTGGVSEAFF.